The clone carrying this T cell receptor (beta chain) was seen only a few times. This entry belongs to a study of cytomegalovirus exposure and HLA in healthy donors. Primers included in the PCR were 60 Vbeta and 13 Jbeta primers. Profiling relied on immunoSEQ multiplex PCR, and the TCRdb table lists in-frame clones only, not all of them. Of about 130,000 clones in the sample, around 70% were seen once. This CDR3 has 14 amino acids. The V gene's germline CDR1 is MNHEY and CDR2 SVGAGI. V shed 6 bases and J 1 base; nucleotides not matched to a gene: 6. The chain combines TRBV6-5 with TRBJ2-7; TRBD1 matches 7 bases. The source material was PBMCs. The clonotype originates from an older woman in good health and CMV-seropositive. In nucleotides, the CDR3 is TGTGCCAGCAGCTCCACAGGGGATTCCTACGAGCAGTACTTC. Translation gives CASSSTGDSYEQYF.